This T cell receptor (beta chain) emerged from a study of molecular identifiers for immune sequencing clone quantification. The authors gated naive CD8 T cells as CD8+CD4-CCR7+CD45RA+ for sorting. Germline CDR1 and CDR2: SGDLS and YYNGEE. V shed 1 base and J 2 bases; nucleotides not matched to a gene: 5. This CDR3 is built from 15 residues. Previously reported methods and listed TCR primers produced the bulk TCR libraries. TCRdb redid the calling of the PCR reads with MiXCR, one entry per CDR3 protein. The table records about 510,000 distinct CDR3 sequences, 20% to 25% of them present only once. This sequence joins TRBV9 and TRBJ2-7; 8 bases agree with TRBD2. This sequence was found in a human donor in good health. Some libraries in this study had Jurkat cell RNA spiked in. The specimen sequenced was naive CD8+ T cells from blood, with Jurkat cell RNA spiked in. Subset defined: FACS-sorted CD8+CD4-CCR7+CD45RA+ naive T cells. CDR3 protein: CASSVSAGGAYEQYF. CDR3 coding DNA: TGTGCCAGCAGCGTATCCGCGGGGGGCGCCTACGAGCAGTACTTC.